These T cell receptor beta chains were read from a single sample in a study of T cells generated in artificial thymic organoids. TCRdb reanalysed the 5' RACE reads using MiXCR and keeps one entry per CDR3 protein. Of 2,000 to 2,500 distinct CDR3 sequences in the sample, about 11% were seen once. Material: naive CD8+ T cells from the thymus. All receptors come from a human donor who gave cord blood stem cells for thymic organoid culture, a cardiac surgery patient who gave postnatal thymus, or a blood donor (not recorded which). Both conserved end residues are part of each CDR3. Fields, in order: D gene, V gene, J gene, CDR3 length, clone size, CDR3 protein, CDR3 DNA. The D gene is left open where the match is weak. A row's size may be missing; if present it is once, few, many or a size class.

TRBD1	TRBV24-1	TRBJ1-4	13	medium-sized	CATGSGTDEKLFF	TGTGCCACCGGGTCCGGGACAGATGAAAAACTGTTTTTT
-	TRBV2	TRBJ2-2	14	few	CASSGESNTGELFF	TGTGCCAGCAGTGGAGAGTCCAACACCGGGGAGCTGTTTTTT
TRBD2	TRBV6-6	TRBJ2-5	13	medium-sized	CASVAGRVETQYF	TGTGCCAGCGTAGCGGGGCGGGTTGAGACCCAGTACTTC
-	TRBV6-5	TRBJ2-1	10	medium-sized	CASGRNEQFF	TGTGCCAGCGGCCGCAATGAGCAGTTCTTC
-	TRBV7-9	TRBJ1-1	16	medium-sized	CASSVGSLGVNTEAFF	TGTGCCAGCAGCGTAGGGAGTTTGGGAGTGAACACTGAAGCTTTCTTT
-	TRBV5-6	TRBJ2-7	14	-	CASSPGGGHNEQYF	TGTGCCAGCAGCCCTGGAGGGGGCCACAACGAGCAGTACTTC
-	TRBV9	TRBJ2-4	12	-	CASSGIRNIQYF	TGTGCCAGCAGCGGCATTCGAAACATTCAGTACTTC
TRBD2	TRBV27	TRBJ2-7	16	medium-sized	CASSNGLSAGGDEQYF	TGTGCCAGCAGTAATGGACTCTCGGCGGGAGGCGACGAGCAGTACTTC
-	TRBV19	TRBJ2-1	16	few	CASSSLSGLSYNEQFF	TGTGCCAGTAGTAGCCTTAGCGGACTATCCTACAATGAGCAGTTCTTC
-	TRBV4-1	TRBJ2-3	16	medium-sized	CASSQVTPSSTDTQYF	TGCGCCAGCAGCCAAGTAACCCCCTCTAGCACAGATACGCAGTATTTT
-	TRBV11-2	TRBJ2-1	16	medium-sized	CASSTFRGSSYNEQFF	TGTGCCAGCAGCACCTTTCGGGGGAGCTCCTACAATGAGCAGTTCTTC
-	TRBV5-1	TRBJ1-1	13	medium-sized	CASSLAENTEAFF	TGCGCCAGCAGCTTGGCCGAGAACACTGAAGCTTTCTTT
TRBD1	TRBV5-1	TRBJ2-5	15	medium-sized	CASSLLGGLSETQYF	TGCGCCAGCAGCTTGCTAGGGGGCCTCTCAGAGACCCAGTACTTC
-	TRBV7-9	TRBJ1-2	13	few	CASGPGHRGGYTF	TGTGCCAGCGGTCCGGGGCACCGGGGTGGCTACACCTTC
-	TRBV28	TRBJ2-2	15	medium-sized	CASGLGLPNTGELFF	TGTGCCAGCGGCTTGGGACTTCCGAACACCGGGGAGCTGTTTTTT
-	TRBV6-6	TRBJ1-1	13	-	CASRVKTNTEAFF	TGTGCCAGCAGGGTCAAAACTAACACTGAAGCTTTCTTT
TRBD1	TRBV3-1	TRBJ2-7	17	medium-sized	CASSQVISEAGGSEQYF	TGTGCCAGCAGCCAAGTTATCTCGGAGGCAGGGGGCTCCGAGCAGTACTTC
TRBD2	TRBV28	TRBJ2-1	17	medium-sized	CASSFPASGRGYNEQFF	TGTGCCAGCAGTTTCCCGGCTAGCGGGAGAGGGTACAATGAGCAGTTCTTC
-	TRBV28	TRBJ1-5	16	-	CASSRGGQLSNQPQHF	TGTGCCAGCAGCCGTGGGGGACAACTTAGCAATCAGCCCCAGCATTTT
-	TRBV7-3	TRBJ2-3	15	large	CASSVEVSSTDTQYF	TGTGCCAGCAGCGTAGAGGTGTCTAGCACAGATACGCAGTATTTT
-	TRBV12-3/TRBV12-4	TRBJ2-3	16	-	CAGSLARAEQGDTQYF	TGTGCCGGCAGTTTAGCGCGGGCTGAACAGGGAGATACGCAGTATTTT
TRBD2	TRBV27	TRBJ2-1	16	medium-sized	CASRRAGLPSYNEQFF	TGTGCCAGCAGGCGCGCGGGACTACCGTCCTACAATGAGCAGTTCTTC
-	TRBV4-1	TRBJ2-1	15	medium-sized	CASSHDRSSYNEQFF	TGCGCCAGCAGCCACGACAGGAGCTCCTACAATGAGCAGTTCTTC
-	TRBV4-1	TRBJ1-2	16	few	CASSPQAVQLFYGYTF	TGCGCCAGCAGCCCCCAGGCGGTTCAGCTCTTCTATGGCTACACCTTC
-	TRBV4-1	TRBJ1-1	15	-	CASSQDPGVNTEAFF	TGCGCCAGCAGCCAAGACCCAGGGGTGAACACTGAAGCTTTCTTT
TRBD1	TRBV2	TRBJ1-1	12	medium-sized	CASIAGGTEAFF	TGTGCCAGCATAGCAGGGGGAACTGAAGCTTTCTTT
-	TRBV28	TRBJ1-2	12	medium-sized	CASSFSGRGYTF	TGTGCCAGCAGTTTCTCGGGCAGAGGCTACACCTTC
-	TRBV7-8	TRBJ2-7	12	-	CASSLTFDEQYF	TGTGCCAGCAGCTTAACGTTCGACGAGCAGTACTTC
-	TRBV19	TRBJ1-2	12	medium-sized	CASSTGGYGYTF	TGTGCCAGTAGTACGGGAGGCTATGGCTACACCTTC
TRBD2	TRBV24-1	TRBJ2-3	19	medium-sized	CATSDFGTSGPRGPDTQYF	TGTGCCACCAGTGATTTTGGGACTAGCGGCCCCAGGGGCCCAGATACGCAGTATTTT
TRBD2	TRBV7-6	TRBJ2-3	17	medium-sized	CASSRPHGGDGADTQYF	TGTGCCAGCAGCAGACCCCACGGGGGGGACGGTGCAGATACGCAGTATTTT
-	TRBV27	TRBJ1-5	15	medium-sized	CASSPPSGYNQPQHF	TGTGCCAGCAGTCCACCGTCAGGGTACAATCAGCCCCAGCATTTT
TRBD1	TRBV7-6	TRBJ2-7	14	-	CASSSDRVTYEQYF	TGTGCCAGCAGCTCGGACAGGGTCACCTACGAGCAGTACTTC
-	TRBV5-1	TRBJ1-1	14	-	CASSVGRANTEAFF	TGCGCCAGCAGCGTGGGCAGGGCGAACACTGAAGCTTTCTTT
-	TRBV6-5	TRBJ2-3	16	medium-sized	CASSYVGGPYTDTQYF	TGTGCCAGCAGTTACGTGGGGGGCCCCTACACAGATACGCAGTATTTT
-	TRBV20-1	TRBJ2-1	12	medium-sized	CSVVLISNEQFF	TGCAGTGTCGTTCTTATCAGCAATGAGCAGTTCTTC
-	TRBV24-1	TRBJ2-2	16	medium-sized	CATSGSTVMNTGELFF	TGTGCCACCAGTGGTTCTACAGTCATGAACACCGGGGAGCTGTTTTTT
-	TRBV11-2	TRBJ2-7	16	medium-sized	CASSKLSGRRTYEQYF	TGTGCCAGCAGCAAACTTAGCGGTAGACGGACCTACGAGCAGTACTTC
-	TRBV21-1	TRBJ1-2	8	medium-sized	CASSDELF	TGTGCCAGCAGCGACGAACTCTTC
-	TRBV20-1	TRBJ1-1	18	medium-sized	CSARGLVGTSRMNTEAFF	TGCAGTGCTAGAGGGCTGGTGGGGACAAGCAGAATGAACACTGAAGCTTTCTTT
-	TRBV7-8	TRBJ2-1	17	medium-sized	CASSTPRLESSYNEQFF	TGTGCCAGCAGCACCCCCCGGCTGGAAAGCTCCTACAATGAGCAGTTCTTC
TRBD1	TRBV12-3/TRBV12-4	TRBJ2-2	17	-	CASSFSPGQGVTGELFF	TGTGCCAGCAGTTTTTCCCCCGGACAGGGGGTCACCGGGGAGCTGTTTTTT
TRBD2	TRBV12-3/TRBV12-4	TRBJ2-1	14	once	CASSILLAGAEQFF	TGTGCCAGCAGTATACTACTAGCGGGAGCTGAGCAGTTCTTC
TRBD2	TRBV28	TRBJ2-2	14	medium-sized	CASSFVGGRGELFF	TGTGCCAGCAGTTTCGTCGGGGGGAGAGGCGAGCTGTTTTTT
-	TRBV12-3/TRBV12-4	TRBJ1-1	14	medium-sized	CASTGTAGNTEAFF	TGTGCCAGCACGGGGACGGCCGGGAACACTGAAGCTTTCTTT